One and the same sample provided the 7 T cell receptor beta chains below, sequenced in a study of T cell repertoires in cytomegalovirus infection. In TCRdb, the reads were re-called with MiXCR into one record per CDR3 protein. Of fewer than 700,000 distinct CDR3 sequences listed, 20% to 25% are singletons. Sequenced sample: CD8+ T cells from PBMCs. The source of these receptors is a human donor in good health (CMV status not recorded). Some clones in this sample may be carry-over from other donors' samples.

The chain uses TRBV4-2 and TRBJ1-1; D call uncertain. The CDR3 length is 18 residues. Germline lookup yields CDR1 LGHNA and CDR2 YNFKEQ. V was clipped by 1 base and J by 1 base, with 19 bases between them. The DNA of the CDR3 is TGTGCCAGCAGCCAAGCGACGGTAAGGGAGGCACGGAACACTGAAGCTTTCTTT. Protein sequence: CASSQATVREARNTEAFF.

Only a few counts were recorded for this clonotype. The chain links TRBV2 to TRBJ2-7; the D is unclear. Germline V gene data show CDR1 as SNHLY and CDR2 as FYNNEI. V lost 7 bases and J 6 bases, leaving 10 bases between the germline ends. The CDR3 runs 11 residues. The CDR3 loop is CASKSQREQYF. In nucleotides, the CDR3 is TGTGCCAGCAAATCTCAGCGCGAGCAGTACTTC.

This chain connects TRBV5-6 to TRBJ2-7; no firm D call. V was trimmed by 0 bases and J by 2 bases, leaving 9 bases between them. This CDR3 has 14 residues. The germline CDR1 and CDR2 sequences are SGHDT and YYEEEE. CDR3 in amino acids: CASSLGRRAYEQYV. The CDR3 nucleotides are TGTGCCAGCAGCTTGGGACGGCGAGCCTACGAGCAGTACGTC.

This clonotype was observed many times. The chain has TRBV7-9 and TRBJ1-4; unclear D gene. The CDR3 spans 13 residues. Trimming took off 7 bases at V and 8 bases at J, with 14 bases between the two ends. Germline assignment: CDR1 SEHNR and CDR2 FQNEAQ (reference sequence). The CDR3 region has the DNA TGTGCCAGCAACCCAAATGGAGGGGAAAAACTGTTTTTT. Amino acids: CASNPNGGEKLFF.

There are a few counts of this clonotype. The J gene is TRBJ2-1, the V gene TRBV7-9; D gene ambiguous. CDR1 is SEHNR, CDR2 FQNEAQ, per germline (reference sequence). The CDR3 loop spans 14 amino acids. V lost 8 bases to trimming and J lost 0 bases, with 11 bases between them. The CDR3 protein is CASLGSSSYNEQFF. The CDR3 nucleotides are TGTGCCAGCCTGGGGTCTTCCTCCTACAATGAGCAGTTCTTC.

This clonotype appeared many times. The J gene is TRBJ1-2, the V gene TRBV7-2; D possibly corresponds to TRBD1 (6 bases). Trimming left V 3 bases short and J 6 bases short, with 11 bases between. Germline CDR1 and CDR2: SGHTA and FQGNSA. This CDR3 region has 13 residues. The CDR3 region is CASSFTGRDGYTF. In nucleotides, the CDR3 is TGTGCCAGCAGCTTTACAGGGCGAGATGGCTACACCTTC. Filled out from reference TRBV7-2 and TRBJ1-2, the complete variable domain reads GAGVSQSPSNKVTEKGKDVELRCDPISGHTALYWYRQSLGQGLEFLIYFQGNSAPDKSGLPSDRFSAERTGGSVSTLTIQRTQQEDSAVYLCASSFTGRDGYTFGSGTRLTVV.

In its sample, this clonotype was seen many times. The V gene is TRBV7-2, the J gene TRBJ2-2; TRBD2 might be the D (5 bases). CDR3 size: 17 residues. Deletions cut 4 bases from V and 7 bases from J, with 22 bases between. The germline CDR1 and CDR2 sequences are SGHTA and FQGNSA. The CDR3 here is CASSYFGADSPGGELFF. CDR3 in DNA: TGTGCCAGCAGCTATTTCGGAGCGGACTCCCCAGGCGGGGAGCTGTTTTTT.